The T cell receptor (beta chain) under discussion was sequenced for a study of blood T cell repertoires in COVID-19. As for the study in general: PBMCs, B-cell-depleted T cells, or T cells provided the cDNA or gDNA that made up the material.

Profiling relied on immunoSEQ multiplex PCR, and the TCRdb table lists in-frame clones only, not all of them. This table holds about 45,000 clones, nearly 70% found once. Germline CDR1 and CDR2: KGHSH and LQKENI. This CDR3 is 15 amino acids long. The J segment lost 4 bases and the V segment lost 4 bases, leaving 7 bases of the junction unmatched. The sequence was obtained from a man older than 75 with acute or convalescent COVID-19. The chain carries TRBV18 and TRBJ2-3; TRBD1 aligns across 8 bases. Sequenced: peripheral blood. CDR3 nucleotide sequence: TGTGCCAGCTCACGCGACGGACAGGGCTCAGATACGCAGTATTTT. Its protein product is CASSRDGQGSDTQYF.